A selection of T cell receptor beta chains follows, all from one sample in a study of OX40 agonist ivuxolimab in advanced cancers. Profiling relied on immunoSEQ multiplex PCR, and the TCRdb table lists in-frame clones only, not all of them. The data show some 70,000 clones, 70% to 90% seen once. The specimen was CD4+ or CD8+ T cells sorted from blood, collected in a trial of the OX40 agonist ivuxolimab. These receptors were collected from an adult with an advanced solid tumor such as melanoma, head and neck, liver or kidney cancer. Each CDR3 is given with its conserved first and last residue. The D gene is left open where the match is weak. Clone size appears in some rows only: once, few, many, or a class for an expanded clone.

clone_size: .
v_call: TRBV5-1
d_call: .
j_call: TRBJ2-3
cdr3_nt: TGCGCCAGCAGCTTAGACCCAGACCTCTGGTTCACAGATACGCAGTATTTT
cdr3_aa: CASSLDPDLWFTDTQYF

clone_size: .
v_call: TRBV10-3
d_call: TRBD1
j_call: TRBJ1-4
cdr3_nt: TGTGCCACCGCAGGGGGGGCGACTAATGAAAAACTGTTTTTT
cdr3_aa: CATAGGATNEKLFF

clone_size: .
v_call: TRBV7-2
d_call: TRBD1
j_call: TRBJ1-2
cdr3_nt: TGTGCCAGCAGCGAACAACAGGGGACGTCGGATGGCTACACCTTC
cdr3_aa: CASSEQQGTSDGYTF

clone_size: .
v_call: TRBV10-2
d_call: .
j_call: TRBJ1-2
cdr3_nt: TGCGCCAGCAGTGATACCTATGGCTACACCTTC
cdr3_aa: CASSDTYGYTF

clone_size: .
v_call: TRBV20-1
d_call: .
j_call: TRBJ2-7
cdr3_nt: TGCAGTGCTAGAGAGGACAGCGGGCAGTACTTC
cdr3_aa: CSAREDSGQYF

clone_size: .
v_call: TRBV28
d_call: .
j_call: TRBJ2-7
cdr3_nt: TGTGCCACGCGGACAGCAAGCTCCTACGAGCAGTACTTC
cdr3_aa: CATRTASSYEQYF

clone_size: .
v_call: TRBV4-3
d_call: TRBD2
j_call: TRBJ2-1
cdr3_nt: TGCGCCAGCAGTCAACTAGCGGGGACCTACAATGAGCAGTTCTTC
cdr3_aa: CASSQLAGTYNEQFF

clone_size: .
v_call: TRBV7-2
d_call: .
j_call: TRBJ1-4
cdr3_nt: TGTGCCAGCAGTAGGCAGGTTACTAATGAAAAACTGTTTTTT
cdr3_aa: CASSRQVTNEKLFF

clone_size: .
v_call: TRBV13
d_call: TRBD1
j_call: TRBJ2-3
cdr3_nt: TGTGCCAGCCGGACAGGGACGTTTTTCAACACAGATACGCAGTATTTT
cdr3_aa: CASRTGTFFNTDTQYF

clone_size: .
v_call: TRBV6-5
d_call: TRBD1
j_call: TRBJ1-1
cdr3_nt: TGTGCCAGCAGTTACGACAGGGTCACTGAAGCTTTCTTT
cdr3_aa: CASSYDRVTEAFF

clone_size: .
v_call: TRBV18
d_call: .
j_call: TRBJ2-7
cdr3_nt: TGTGCCAGCTCAAACCCCCCGGGACCCTACGAGCAGTACTTC
cdr3_aa: CASSNPPGPYEQYF

clone_size: .
v_call: TRBV28
d_call: .
j_call: TRBJ1-5
cdr3_nt: TGTGCCAGCAGTTTTGGGGGTAGCAATCAGCCCCAGCATTTT
cdr3_aa: CASSFGGSNQPQHF

clone_size: once
v_call: TRBV6-5
d_call: .
j_call: TRBJ2-6
cdr3_nt: TGTGCCAGCAGTTCCCAGGGTGGGGCCAACGTCCTGACTTTC
cdr3_aa: CASSSQGGANVLTF

clone_size: .
v_call: TRBV7-2
d_call: .
j_call: TRBJ2-3
cdr3_nt: TGTGCCAGCAGCTTAGCACGGAACACAGATACGCAGTATTTT
cdr3_aa: CASSLARNTDTQYF

clone_size: .
v_call: TRBV2
d_call: TRBD2
j_call: TRBJ2-7
cdr3_nt: TGTGCCAGCAGACTTGGGGGGGTAGGCGAGCAGTACTTC
cdr3_aa: CASRLGGVGEQYF

clone_size: .
v_call: TRBV7-9
d_call: TRBD1
j_call: TRBJ2-2
cdr3_nt: TGTGCCAGCAGTTCGGGACAGGGGATATCTAACACCGGGGAGCTGTTTTTT
cdr3_aa: CASSSGQGISNTGELFF

clone_size: .
v_call: TRBV5-4
d_call: TRBD2
j_call: TRBJ2-1
cdr3_nt: TGTGCCAGCAGTCGGACTAGCGGGAGGGCCAGAGATGAGCAGTTCTTC
cdr3_aa: CASSRTSGRARDEQFF

clone_size: few
v_call: TRBV7-9
d_call: .
j_call: TRBJ2-1
cdr3_nt: TGTGCCAGCAGCCTCTCCGTTGGAGGGGGCCGGGAGCAGTTCTTC
cdr3_aa: CASSLSVGGGREQFF

clone_size: .
v_call: TRBV6-5
d_call: .
j_call: TRBJ2-7
cdr3_nt: TGTGCCAGCAGTTACTTAAACCCAGGGGCCGAGCAGTACTTC
cdr3_aa: CASSYLNPGAEQYF

clone_size: .
v_call: TRBV7-9
d_call: .
j_call: TRBJ2-5
cdr3_nt: TGTGCCAGCAGAACGGGACTTCAGGAGACCCAGTACTTC
cdr3_aa: CASRTGLQETQYF

clone_size: few
v_call: TRBV28
d_call: .
j_call: TRBJ2-7
cdr3_nt: TGTGCCAGCAAACCTTCCGGGACTCAAACCTACGAGCAGTACTTC
cdr3_aa: CASKPSGTQTYEQYF

clone_size: .
v_call: TRBV10-2
d_call: TRBD2
j_call: TRBJ2-1
cdr3_nt: TGCGCCAGCAAGCTAACGGGGGGTGCCTACAATGAGCAGTTCTTC
cdr3_aa: CASKLTGGAYNEQFF

clone_size: .
v_call: TRBV11-3
d_call: TRBD1
j_call: TRBJ1-3
cdr3_nt: TGTGCCAGCAGCCCGGGACAGGGAGACTCTGGAAACACCATATATTTT
cdr3_aa: CASSPGQGDSGNTIYF

clone_size: .
v_call: TRBV7-9
d_call: TRBD2
j_call: TRBJ2-1
cdr3_nt: TGTGCCAGCAGTTATAGCGGGATCTACAGGGATGAGCAGTTCTTC
cdr3_aa: CASSYSGIYRDEQFF

clone_size: once
v_call: TRBV11-2
d_call: .
j_call: TRBJ2-3
cdr3_nt: TGTGCCAGCAGCCCCCAGACTAGCACAGATACGCAGTATTTT
cdr3_aa: CASSPQTSTDTQYF

clone_size: .
v_call: TRBV5-1
d_call: .
j_call: TRBJ2-5
cdr3_nt: TGCGCCAGCAGTTCGACCCGGGCCCCCCAAGAGACCCAGTACTTC
cdr3_aa: CASSSTRAPQETQYF

clone_size: few
v_call: TRBV27
d_call: .
j_call: TRBJ1-1
cdr3_nt: TGTGCCAGCAGTTTATCGCGGGAGGGCACTGAAGCTTTCTTT
cdr3_aa: CASSLSREGTEAFF

clone_size: once
v_call: TRBV28
d_call: TRBD1
j_call: TRBJ2-2
cdr3_nt: TGTGCCAGCAGTTTTCTCGCAGGGGGCGATGGCGGGGAGCTGTTTTTT
cdr3_aa: CASSFLAGGDGGELFF

clone_size: .
v_call: TRBV7-2
d_call: .
j_call: TRBJ1-6
cdr3_nt: TGTGCCAGCAGGGTGGTCAGGACGATACAGTCACCCCTCCACTTT
cdr3_aa: CASRVVRTIQSPLHF

clone_size: .
v_call: TRBV2
d_call: .
j_call: TRBJ2-3
cdr3_nt: TGTGCCGGCGGAGAAAATACGCAGTATTTT
cdr3_aa: CAGGENTQYF

clone_size: .
v_call: TRBV6-6
d_call: .
j_call: TRBJ1-2
cdr3_nt: TGTGCCAGCAGTGCAGACGGCTATGGCTACACCTTC
cdr3_aa: CASSADGYGYTF

clone_size: .
v_call: TRBV5-5
d_call: .
j_call: TRBJ1-4
cdr3_nt: TGTGCCAGCAGCCCTGGTCCCGTGGAAGGTGAAAAACTGTTTTTT
cdr3_aa: CASSPGPVEGEKLFF

clone_size: few
v_call: TRBV7-6
d_call: TRBD1
j_call: TRBJ2-5
cdr3_nt: TGTGCCAGCAGCGAGGACAGGGCCCAGGGGTACCAAGAGACCCAGTACTTC
cdr3_aa: CASSEDRAQGYQETQYF

clone_size: .
v_call: TRBV28
d_call: TRBD1
j_call: TRBJ1-2
cdr3_nt: TGTGCCGCTAGGACAGGCTTTAACTATGGCTACACCTTC
cdr3_aa: CAARTGFNYGYTF

clone_size: .
v_call: TRBV7-2
d_call: .
j_call: TRBJ2-5
cdr3_nt: TGTGCCAGCAGCCTTAGCTACCAAGAGACCCAGTACTTC
cdr3_aa: CASSLSYQETQYF

clone_size: .
v_call: TRBV5-1
d_call: TRBD1
j_call: TRBJ1-2
cdr3_nt: TGCGCCAGCAGCTTGAGCGACAGGGGTACTGACTATGGCTACACCTTC
cdr3_aa: CASSLSDRGTDYGYTF

clone_size: few
v_call: TRBV5-4
d_call: .
j_call: TRBJ2-7
cdr3_nt: TGTGCCAGCAGTCCCGTTCGGGACCGAGTCAACGAGCAGTACTTC
cdr3_aa: CASSPVRDRVNEQYF

clone_size: .
v_call: TRBV18
d_call: TRBD2
j_call: TRBJ2-1
cdr3_nt: TGTGCCAGCTCAGAGCGGGGGAGCTCCTACAATGAGCAGTTCTTC
cdr3_aa: CASSERGSSYNEQFF

clone_size: .
v_call: TRBV1
d_call: .
j_call: TRBJ2-5
cdr3_nt: TGCACCAGCAGCCAGGCCTCCGAGACTAGCGGGGGGGTCAGAGAGACCCAGTACTTC
cdr3_aa: CTSSQASETSGGVRETQYF

clone_size: .
v_call: TRBV2
d_call: .
j_call: TRBJ2-7
cdr3_nt: TGTGCCAGCAGGCTCCGGGGGGCGGCGGGCTACGAGCAGTACTTC
cdr3_aa: CASRLRGAAGYEQYF

clone_size: .
v_call: TRBV2
d_call: .
j_call: TRBJ2-1
cdr3_nt: TGTGCCAGCAGTGGGTCGACAGGTTCCTACAATGAGCAGTTCTTC
cdr3_aa: CASSGSTGSYNEQFF

clone_size: once
v_call: TRBV7-2
d_call: TRBD2
j_call: TRBJ2-3
cdr3_nt: TGTGCCAGCAGCTCCCCAGCGGGAGGATCGACAGATACGCAGTATTTT
cdr3_aa: CASSSPAGGSTDTQYF

clone_size: .
v_call: TRBV6-1
d_call: .
j_call: TRBJ2-6
cdr3_nt: TGTGCCAGCAGCCACGGCCGTTCTGGGGCCAACGTCCTGACTTTC
cdr3_aa: CASSHGRSGANVLTF

clone_size: few
v_call: TRBV6-1
d_call: TRBD1
j_call: TRBJ2-7
cdr3_nt: TGTGCCAGCAGTGAACGGACAGGGGGCTTTGACGAGCAGTACTTC
cdr3_aa: CASSERTGGFDEQYF

clone_size: .
v_call: TRBV29-1
d_call: .
j_call: TRBJ2-1
cdr3_nt: TGCAGCGTTGGTACGGGGCGTTTTTCTGAGCAGTTCTTC
cdr3_aa: CSVGTGRFSEQFF

clone_size: .
v_call: TRBV6-1
d_call: TRBD1
j_call: TRBJ1-5
cdr3_nt: TGTGCCAGCAGTCGACAGGGGGTTGGGCAGCCCCAGCATTTT
cdr3_aa: CASSRQGVGQPQHF

clone_size: .
v_call: TRBV7-9
d_call: .
j_call: TRBJ1-2
cdr3_nt: TGTGCCAGCAGCCCCGAAGCTGGGGCCGGCTACACCTTC
cdr3_aa: CASSPEAGAGYTF

clone_size: .
v_call: TRBV29-1
d_call: .
j_call: TRBJ2-5
cdr3_nt: TGCAGCGTTGAAGGCGGAAAGGGCCACCAAGAGACCCAGTACTTC
cdr3_aa: CSVEGGKGHQETQYF